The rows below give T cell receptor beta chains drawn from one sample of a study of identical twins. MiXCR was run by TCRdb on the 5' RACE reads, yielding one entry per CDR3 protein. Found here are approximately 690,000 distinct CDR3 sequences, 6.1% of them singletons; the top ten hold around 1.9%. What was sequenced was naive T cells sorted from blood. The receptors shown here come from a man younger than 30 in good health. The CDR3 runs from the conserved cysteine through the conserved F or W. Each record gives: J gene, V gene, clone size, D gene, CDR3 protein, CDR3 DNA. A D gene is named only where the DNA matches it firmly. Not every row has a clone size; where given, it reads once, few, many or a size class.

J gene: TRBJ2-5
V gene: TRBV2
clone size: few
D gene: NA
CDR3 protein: CASSEFNRKETQYF
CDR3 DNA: TGTGCCAGCAGTGAATTCAACAGAAAAGAGACCCAGTACTTC

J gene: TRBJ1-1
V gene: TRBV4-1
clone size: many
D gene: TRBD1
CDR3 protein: CASGTGANTEAFF
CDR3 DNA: TGCGCCAGCGGTACAGGGGCGAACACTGAAGCTTTCTTT

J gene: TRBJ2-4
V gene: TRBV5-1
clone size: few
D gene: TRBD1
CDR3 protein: CASSLGQGTLAKNIQYF
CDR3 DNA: TGCGCCAGCAGCTTGGGACAGGGGACTTTAGCCAAAAACATTCAGTACTTC

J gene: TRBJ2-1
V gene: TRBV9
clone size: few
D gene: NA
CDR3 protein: CASSAGASSYNEQFF
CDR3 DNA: TGTGCCAGCAGCGCGGGCGCTAGCTCCTACAATGAGCAGTTCTTC

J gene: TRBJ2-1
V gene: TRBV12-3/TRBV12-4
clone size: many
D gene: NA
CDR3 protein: CASSWDGYNEQFF
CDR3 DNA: TGTGCCAGCAGCTGGGACGGATACAATGAGCAGTTCTTC

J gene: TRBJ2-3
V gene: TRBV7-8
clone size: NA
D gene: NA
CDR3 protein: CASSLAEAGRYF
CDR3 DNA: TGTGCCAGCAGCTTAGCCGAGGCGGGAAGGTATTTT

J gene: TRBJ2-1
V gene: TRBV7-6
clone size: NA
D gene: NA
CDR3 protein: CASSLVAEGLYNEQFF
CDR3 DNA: TGTGCCAGCAGCTTAGTTGCGGAGGGCCTCTACAATGAGCAGTTCTTC

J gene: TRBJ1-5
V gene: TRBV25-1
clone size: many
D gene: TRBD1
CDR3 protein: CASSGSPGQQDQPQHF
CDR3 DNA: TGTGCCAGCAGTGGGTCGCCGGGACAGCAGGATCAGCCCCAGCATTTT

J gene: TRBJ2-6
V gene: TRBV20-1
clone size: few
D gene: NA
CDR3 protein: CSARDRPVTVGANVLTF
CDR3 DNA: TGCAGTGCTAGAGATCGTCCAGTAACAGTGGGGGCCAACGTCCTGACTTTC

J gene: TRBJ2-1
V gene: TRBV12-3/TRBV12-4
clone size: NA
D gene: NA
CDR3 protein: CASSLNRLEQFF
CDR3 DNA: TGTGCCAGCAGTTTAAATAGATTGGAGCAGTTCTTC

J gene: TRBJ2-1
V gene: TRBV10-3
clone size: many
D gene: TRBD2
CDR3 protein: CAIKAGDDNEQFF
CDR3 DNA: TGTGCCATCAAAGCGGGAGATGACAATGAGCAGTTCTTC

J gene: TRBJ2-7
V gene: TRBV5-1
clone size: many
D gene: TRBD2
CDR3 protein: CASSLRLSTSVESYEQYF
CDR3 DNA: TGCGCCAGCAGCTTGAGACTATCAACTAGCGTGGAGTCCTACGAGCAGTACTTC

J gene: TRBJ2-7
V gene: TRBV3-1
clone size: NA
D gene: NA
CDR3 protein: CASSGRENRYEQYF
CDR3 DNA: TGTGCCAGCAGCGGGCGGGAAAACCGCTACGAGCAGTACTTC

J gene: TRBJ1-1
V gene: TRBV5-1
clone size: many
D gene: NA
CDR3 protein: CASSPYRNTEAFF
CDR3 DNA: TGCGCCAGCAGCCCTTACAGGAACACTGAAGCTTTCTTT

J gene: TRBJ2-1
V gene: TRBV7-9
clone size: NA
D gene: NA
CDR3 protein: CASSSTIRTDEQFF
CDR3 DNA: TGTGCCAGCAGCTCCACAATCCGCACCGATGAGCAGTTCTTC

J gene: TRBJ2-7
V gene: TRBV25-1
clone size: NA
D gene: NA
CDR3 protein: CASSERGPHPSYEQYF
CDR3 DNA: TGTGCCAGCAGTGAACGGGGCCCTCACCCCTCCTACGAGCAGTACTTC

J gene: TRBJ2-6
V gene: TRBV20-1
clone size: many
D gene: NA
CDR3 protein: CSARQGISGANVLTF
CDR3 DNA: TGCAGTGCTAGACAGGGAATCTCTGGGGCCAACGTCCTGACTTTC

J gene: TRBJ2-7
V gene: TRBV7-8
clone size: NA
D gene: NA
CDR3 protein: CASSLTTPYEQYF
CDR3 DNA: TGTGCCAGCAGCTTGACTACCCCTTACGAGCAGTACTTC

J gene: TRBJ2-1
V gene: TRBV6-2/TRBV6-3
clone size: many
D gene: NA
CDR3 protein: CASSYGSVGYNEQFF
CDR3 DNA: TGTGCCAGCAGTTATGGGAGTGTTGGGTACAATGAGCAGTTCTTC

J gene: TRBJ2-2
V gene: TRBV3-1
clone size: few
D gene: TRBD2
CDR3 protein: CASSQDLLTYERENTGELFF
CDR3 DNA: TGTGCCAGCAGCCAAGATCTTTTGACTTACGAGCGGGAGAACACCGGGGAGCTGTTTTTT

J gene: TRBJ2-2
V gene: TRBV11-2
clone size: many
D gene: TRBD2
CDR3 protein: CASSLGGGWLAGAPGELFF
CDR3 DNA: TGTGCCAGCAGCTTAGGGGGTGGTTGGCTAGCGGGAGCCCCCGGGGAGCTGTTTTTT

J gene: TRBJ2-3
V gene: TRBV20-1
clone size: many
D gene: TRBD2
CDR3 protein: CSARDLLAGVGGTDTQYF
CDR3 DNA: TGCAGTGCTAGAGATTTACTAGCGGGAGTGGGGGGCACAGATACGCAGTATTTT

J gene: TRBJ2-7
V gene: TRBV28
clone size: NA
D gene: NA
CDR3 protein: CASTVPGGSYEQYF
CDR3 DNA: TGTGCCAGCACCGTACCTGGGGGCTCCTACGAGCAGTACTTC

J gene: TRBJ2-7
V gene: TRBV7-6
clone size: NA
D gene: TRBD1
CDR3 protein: CASSPRTGDPYEQYF
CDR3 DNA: TGTGCCAGCAGCCCGAGGACAGGGGACCCCTACGAGCAGTACTTC

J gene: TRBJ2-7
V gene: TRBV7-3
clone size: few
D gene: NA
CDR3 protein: CASSCNEDSCHEQYF
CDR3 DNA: TGTGCCAGCAGCTGTAACGAAGACAGTTGCCACGAGCAGTACTTC

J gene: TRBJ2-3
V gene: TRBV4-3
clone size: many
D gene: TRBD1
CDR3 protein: CASSQGVYGTDTQYF
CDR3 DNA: TGCGCCAGCAGTCAGGGGGTCTATGGCACAGATACGCAGTATTTT

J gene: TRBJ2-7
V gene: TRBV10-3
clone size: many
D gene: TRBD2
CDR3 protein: CAMSVAGGLINEQYF
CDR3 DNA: TGTGCCATGTCCGTAGCGGGAGGGTTAATCAACGAGCAGTACTTC

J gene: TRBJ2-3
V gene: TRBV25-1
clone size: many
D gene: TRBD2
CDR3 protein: CASSGAGESTDTQYF
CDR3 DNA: TGTGCCAGCAGTGGGGCGGGGGAAAGCACAGATACGCAGTATTTT

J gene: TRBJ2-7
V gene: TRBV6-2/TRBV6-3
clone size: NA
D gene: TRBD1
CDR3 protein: CASKPGQGTYEQYF
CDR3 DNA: TGTGCCAGCAAGCCGGGACAGGGTACCTACGAGCAGTACTTC

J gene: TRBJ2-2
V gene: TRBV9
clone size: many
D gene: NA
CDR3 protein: CASSNEGHTGELFF
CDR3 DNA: TGTGCCAGCAGTAACGAGGGGCACACCGGGGAGCTGTTTTTT

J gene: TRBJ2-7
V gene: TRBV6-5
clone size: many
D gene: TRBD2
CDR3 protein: CASRGTKYEQYF
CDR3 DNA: TGTGCCAGCAGGGGGACTAAATACGAGCAGTACTTC

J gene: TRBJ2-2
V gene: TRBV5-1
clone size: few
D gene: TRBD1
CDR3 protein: CASRARQGSPTGELFF
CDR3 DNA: TGCGCCAGCAGGGCCCGACAGGGGAGCCCCACCGGGGAGCTGTTTTTT

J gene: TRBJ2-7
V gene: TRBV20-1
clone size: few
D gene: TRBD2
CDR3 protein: CSAPRGKLAGVVEQYF
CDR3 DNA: TGCAGTGCTCCTCGGGGAAAGCTAGCGGGAGTCGTCGAGCAGTACTTC

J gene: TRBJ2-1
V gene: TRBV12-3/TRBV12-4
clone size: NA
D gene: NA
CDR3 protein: CASRKRTEQFF
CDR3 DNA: TGTGCCAGCAGAAAAAGAACCGAGCAGTTCTTC

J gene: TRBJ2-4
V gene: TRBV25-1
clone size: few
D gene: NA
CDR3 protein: CASGEVQYF
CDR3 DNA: TGTGCCAGCGGGGAGGTTCAGTACTTC

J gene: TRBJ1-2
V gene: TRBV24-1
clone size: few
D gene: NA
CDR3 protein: CATSDYTNGYTF
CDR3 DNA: TGTGCCACCAGTGATTACACGAATGGCTACACCTTC

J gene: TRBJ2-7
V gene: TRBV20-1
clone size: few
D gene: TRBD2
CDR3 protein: CSALLAESSYEQYF
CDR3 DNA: TGCAGTGCCTTACTAGCGGAGAGCTCCTACGAGCAGTACTTC

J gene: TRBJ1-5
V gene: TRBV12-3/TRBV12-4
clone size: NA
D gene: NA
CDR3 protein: CASSLWPDGNQPQHF
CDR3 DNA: TGTGCCAGCAGTTTATGGCCAGACGGGAATCAGCCCCAGCATTTT

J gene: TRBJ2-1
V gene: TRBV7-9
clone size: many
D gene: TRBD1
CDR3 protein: CASSFRQGANNEQFF
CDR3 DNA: TGTGCCAGCAGCTTTCGACAGGGGGCCAACAATGAGCAGTTCTTC

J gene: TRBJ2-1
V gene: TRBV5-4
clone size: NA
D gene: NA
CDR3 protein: CASSLDRDRPFF
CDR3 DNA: TGTGCCAGCAGCTTGGACAGGGATCGACCGTTCTTC

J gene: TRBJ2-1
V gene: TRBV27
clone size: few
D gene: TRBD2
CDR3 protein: CASSLSGSYEQFF
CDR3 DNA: TGTGCCAGCAGTCTTAGCGGGAGTTATGAGCAGTTCTTC

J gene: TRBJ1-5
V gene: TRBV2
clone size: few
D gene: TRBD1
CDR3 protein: CASRLGQGALPQHF
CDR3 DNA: TGTGCCAGCAGATTGGGACAGGGGGCGCTGCCCCAGCATTTT

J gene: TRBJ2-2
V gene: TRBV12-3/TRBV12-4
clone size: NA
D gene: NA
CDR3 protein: CASSLQGNQAGELFF
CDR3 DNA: TGTGCCAGCAGTTTACAGGGGAATCAAGCCGGGGAGCTGTTTTTT

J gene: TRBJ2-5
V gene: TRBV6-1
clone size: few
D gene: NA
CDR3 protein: CASSDPPGVSIETQYF
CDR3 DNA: TGTGCCAGCAGTGACCCCCCAGGGGTGTCAATAGAGACCCAGTACTTC

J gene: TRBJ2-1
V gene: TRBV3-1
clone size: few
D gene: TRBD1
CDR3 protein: CASSQPGQGLPEQFF
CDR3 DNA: TGTGCCAGCAGCCAGCCGGGACAGGGCCTTCCTGAGCAGTTCTTC